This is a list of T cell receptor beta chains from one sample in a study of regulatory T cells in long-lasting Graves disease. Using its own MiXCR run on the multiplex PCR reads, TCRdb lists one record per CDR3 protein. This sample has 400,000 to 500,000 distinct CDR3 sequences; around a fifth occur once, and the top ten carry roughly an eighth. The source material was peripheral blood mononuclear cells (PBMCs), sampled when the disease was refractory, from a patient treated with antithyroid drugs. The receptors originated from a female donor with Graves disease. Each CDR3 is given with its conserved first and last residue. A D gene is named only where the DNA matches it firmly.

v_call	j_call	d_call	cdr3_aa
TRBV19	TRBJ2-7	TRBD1	CASSPGQGFYEQYF
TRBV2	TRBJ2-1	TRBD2	CAAGLAGANLIGNEQFF
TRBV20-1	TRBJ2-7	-	CSAGHNEQYF
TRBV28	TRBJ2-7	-	CASTGAGSYEQYF
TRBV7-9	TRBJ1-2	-	CASSWTVLYGYTF
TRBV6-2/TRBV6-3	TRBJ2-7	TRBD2	CASSYTNKRGTSYEQYF
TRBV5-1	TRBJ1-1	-	CASKVQGELNTEAFF
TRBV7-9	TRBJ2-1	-	CASSQGQVPFF
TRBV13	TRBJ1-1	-	CASSPMRGGNTEAFF
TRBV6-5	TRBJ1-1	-	CASSYSPTNTEAFF
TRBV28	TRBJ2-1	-	CASSLKVFNEQFF
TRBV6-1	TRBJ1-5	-	CASTPNPGVGNQPQHF
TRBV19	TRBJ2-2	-	CASNPQSHTGELFF
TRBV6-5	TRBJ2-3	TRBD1	CASSYLGQPTDTQYF
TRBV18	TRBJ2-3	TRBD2	CASSPTIAGADTQYF
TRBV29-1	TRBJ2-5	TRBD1	CSVDGTGGFRETQYF
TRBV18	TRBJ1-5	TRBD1	CASSPGDRESNQPQHF
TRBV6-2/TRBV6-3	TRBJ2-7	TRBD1	CASRTLTRDSEQYF
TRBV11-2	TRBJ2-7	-	CASSLVLGEQYF
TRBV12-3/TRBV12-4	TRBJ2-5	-	CASRRAGGTQETQYF
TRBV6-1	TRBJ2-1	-	CASSEAPPAFHEQFF
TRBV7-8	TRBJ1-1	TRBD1	CASSLVGDRPNTEAFF
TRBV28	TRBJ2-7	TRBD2	CASKVGRDYEQYF
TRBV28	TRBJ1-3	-	CASSLGAGTGNTIYF
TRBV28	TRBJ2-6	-	CASSLPDARSGANVLTF
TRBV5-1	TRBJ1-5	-	CASLRQPYSNQPQHF
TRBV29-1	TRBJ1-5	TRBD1	CSVGTGRDQPQHF
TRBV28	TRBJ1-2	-	CASSPGDLYGYTF
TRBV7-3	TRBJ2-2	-	CASSPSDRNTGELFF
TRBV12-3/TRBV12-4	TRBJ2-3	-	CASSLGGSRDTQYF
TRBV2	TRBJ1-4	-	CASSVGRDEKLFF
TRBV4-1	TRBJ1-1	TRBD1	CASSPLWIPITTGAEGTEAFF
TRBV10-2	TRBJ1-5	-	CASSEGSGPQHF
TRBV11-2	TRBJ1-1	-	CASSLTQGEAFF